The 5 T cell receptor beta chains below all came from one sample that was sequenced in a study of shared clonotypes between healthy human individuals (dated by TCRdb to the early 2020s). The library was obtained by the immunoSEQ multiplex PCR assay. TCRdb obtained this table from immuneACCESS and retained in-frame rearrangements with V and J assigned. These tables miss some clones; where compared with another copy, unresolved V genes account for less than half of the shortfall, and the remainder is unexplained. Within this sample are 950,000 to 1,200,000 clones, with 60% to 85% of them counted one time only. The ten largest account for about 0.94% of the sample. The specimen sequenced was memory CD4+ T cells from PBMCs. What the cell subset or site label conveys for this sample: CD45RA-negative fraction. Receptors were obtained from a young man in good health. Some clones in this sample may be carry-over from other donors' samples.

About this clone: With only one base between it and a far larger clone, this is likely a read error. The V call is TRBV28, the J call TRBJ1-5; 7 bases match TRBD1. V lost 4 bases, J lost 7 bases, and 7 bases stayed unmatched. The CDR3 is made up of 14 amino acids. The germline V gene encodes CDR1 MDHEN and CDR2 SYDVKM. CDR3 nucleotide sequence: TGTGCCAGCAGTTCCGGGACAGAGGCGCAGCCCCAGCATTTT. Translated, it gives CASSSGTEAQPQHF.

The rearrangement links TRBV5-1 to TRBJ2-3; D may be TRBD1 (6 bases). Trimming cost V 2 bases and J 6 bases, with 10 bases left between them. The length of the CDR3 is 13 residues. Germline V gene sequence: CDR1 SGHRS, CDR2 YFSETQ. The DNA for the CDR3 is TGCGCCAGCAGCTTCGGTCAGGGGGATACGCAGTATTTT. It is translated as CASSFGQGDTQYF.

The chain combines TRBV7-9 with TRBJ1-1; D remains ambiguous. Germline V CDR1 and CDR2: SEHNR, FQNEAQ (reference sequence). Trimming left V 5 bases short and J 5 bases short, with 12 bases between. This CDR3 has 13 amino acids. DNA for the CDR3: TGTGCCAGCAGCGACCAGACGGGTACTGAAGCTTTCTTT. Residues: CASSDQTGTEAFF. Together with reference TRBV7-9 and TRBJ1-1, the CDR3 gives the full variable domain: DTGVSQNPRHKITKRGQNVTFRCDPISEHNRLYWYRQTLGQGPEFLTYFQNEAQLEKSRLLSDRFSAERPKGSFSTLEIQRTEQGDSAMYLCASSDQTGTEAFFGQGTRLTVV.

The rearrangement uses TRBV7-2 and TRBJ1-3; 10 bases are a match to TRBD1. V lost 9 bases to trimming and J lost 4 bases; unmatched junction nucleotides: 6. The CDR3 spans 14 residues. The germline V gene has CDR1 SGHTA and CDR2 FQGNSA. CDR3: CASETGGPGNTIYF. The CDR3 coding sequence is TGTGCCAGTGAGACAGGGGGCCCCGGAAACACCATATATTTT.

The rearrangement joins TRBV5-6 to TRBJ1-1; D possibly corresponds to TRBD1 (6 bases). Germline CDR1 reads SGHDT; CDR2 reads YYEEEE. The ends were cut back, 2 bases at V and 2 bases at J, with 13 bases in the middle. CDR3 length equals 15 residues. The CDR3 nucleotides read TGTGCCAGCAGCTTCGACCCACAGGGTAACACTGAAGCTTTCTTT. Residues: CASSFDPQGNTEAFF.